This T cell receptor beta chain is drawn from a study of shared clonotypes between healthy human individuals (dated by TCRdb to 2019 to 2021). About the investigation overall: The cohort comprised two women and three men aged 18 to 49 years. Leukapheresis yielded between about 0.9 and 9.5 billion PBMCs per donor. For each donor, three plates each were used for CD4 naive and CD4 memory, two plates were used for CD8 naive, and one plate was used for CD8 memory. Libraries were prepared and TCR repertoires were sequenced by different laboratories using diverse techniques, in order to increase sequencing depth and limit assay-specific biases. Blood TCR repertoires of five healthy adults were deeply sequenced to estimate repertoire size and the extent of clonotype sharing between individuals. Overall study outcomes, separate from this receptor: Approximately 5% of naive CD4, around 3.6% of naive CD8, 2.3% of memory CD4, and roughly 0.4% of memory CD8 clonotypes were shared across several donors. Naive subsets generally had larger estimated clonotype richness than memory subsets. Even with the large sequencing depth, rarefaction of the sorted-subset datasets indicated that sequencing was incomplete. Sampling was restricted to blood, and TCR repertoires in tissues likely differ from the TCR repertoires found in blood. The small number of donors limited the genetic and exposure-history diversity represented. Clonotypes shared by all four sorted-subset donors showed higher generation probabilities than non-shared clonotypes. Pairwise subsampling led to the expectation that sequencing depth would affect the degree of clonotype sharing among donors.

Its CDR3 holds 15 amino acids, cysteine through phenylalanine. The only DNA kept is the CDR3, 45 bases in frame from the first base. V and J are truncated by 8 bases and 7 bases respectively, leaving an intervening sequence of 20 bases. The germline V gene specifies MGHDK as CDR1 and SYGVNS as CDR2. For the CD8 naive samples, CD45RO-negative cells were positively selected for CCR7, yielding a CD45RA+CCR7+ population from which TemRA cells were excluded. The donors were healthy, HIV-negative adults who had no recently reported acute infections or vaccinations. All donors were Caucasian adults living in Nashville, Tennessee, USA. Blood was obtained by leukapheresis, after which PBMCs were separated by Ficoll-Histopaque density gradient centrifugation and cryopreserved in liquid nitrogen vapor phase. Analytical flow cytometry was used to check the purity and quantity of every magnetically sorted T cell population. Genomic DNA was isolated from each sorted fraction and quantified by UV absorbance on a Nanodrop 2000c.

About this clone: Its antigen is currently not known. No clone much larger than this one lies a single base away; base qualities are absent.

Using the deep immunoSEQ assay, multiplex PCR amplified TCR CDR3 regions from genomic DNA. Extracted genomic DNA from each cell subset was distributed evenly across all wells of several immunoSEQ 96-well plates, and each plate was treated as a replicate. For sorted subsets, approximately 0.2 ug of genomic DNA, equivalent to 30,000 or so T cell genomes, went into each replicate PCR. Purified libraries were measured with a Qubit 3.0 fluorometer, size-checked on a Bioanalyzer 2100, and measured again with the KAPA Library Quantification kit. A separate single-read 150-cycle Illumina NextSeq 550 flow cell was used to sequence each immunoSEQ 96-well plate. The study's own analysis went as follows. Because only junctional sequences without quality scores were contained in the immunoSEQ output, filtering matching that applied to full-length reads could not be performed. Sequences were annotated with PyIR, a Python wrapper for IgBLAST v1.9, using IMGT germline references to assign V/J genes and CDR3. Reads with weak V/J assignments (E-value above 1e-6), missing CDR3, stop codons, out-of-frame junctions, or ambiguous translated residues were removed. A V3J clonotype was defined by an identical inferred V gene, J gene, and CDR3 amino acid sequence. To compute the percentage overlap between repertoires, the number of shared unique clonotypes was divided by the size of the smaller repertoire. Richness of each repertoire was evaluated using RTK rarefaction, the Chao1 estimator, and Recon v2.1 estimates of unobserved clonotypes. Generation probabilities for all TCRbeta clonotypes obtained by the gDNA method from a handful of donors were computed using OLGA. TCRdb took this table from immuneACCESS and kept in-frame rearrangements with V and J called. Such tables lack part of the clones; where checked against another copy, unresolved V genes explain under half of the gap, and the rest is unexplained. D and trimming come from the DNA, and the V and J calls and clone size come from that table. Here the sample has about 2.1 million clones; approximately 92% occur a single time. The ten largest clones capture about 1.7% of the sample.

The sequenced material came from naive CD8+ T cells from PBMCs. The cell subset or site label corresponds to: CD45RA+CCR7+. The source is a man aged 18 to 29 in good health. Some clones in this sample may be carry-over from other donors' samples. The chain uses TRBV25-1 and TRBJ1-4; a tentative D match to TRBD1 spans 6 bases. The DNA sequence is TGTGCCAGCGGACTACCAGGGGAGGGGGTTGAAAAACTGTTTTTT. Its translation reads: CASGLPGEGVEKLFF.